This T cell receptor beta chain was observed in a study of T cell responses to AZD1222 COVID-19 vaccine listed by TCRdb under 2021. Looking at the study overall: TCR sequencing covered some 250 trial participants: 200 to 220 given two doses of AZD1222 and some 25 given two doses of MenACWY control vaccine. Trial participants were enrolled by age into 18-55, 56-69 and 70-plus year subgroups, with roughly 160, 29 and 62 TCR-sequenced participants respectively.

Remarks on this clone: It has no known antigen specificity. No clone much larger than this one lies a single base away; base qualities are absent. Different DNA sequences within this sample yield the same CDR3.

The time point label on this specimen signifies: baseline before first vaccination. The treatment or condition label here, explained by the study, means: meningococcal conjugate vaccine given as trial control. Vaccinee samples came from UK trials COV001 and COV002, including a single-blind randomized controlled phase 2/3 trial of AZD1222 (ChAdOx1 nCoV-19) in healthy adults. For TCRbeta chain sequencing, PBMC samples were collected from trial participants at day 0 and at day 28 after the second dose. According to the germline V gene, CDR1 reads SQVTM and CDR2 reads ANQGSEA. The CDR3 starts with the cysteine, ends with the phenylalanine, and has 12 residues. Only CDR3 DNA is held: 36 bases, read in frame from base 1. Trimming takes 6 bases off V and 7 bases off J; junction bases not matched to a gene: 2. Summary of the overall study and its limitations: Because no samples from the day 14 peak response were available, repertoires could be characterized only after the peak T cell response. Conclusions about previously exposed vaccinees were limited because only six AZD1222 recipients were SARS-CoV-2 seropositive at baseline. Participants were mostly white British, with more females than males. The authors suggested clonal diversity may have been underestimated. Epitopes outside the regions mutated in the B.1.351 and B.1.1.7 variants were reportedly recognized by nearly half of the unique spike-specific TCRs. In the small 56-69-year group, the increase in depth fell short of significance, most likely because of low power. Spike-specific TCR breadth and depth rose significantly after two AZD1222 doses compared with day 0 and with MenACWY recipients. Vaccine-associated CD4 TCRs spanned the whole spike protein, with dominant responses in regions 160-218 and 743-854.

The CDR3 regions of human TCRbeta chains were subjected to immunosequencing. As for the authors' bioinformatics: TCRs in the repertoires were matched against a reference library of SARS-CoV-2-specific TCRs that had been generated with the MIRA antigen-specificity platform. Breadth was defined as the fraction of unique TCRs that were SARS-CoV-2-associated, and depth was defined as the fraction of total T cells that were SARS-CoV-2-associated. Each spike-specific TCR was assigned to its reactive spike region and to a CD4 or CD8 class using the MIRA data. Log10-transformed breadth and depth values were compared by one-way ANOVA with Sidak's multiple comparisons tests. TCRdb stores this immuneACCESS table with in-frame sequences only. Part of the clones is absent; in the studies checked, under half of the shortfall reflects unresolved V genes, and no reason is known for the rest. The D gene and trimming were derived from the DNA, and the V and J assignments and clone size from that table. The sample has approximately 110,000 clones on record, nearly 90% of them singletons. The top ten clonotypes cover more than 10% of the sample.

This sample comprised peripheral blood, obtained on day 0 of MenACWY control vaccination. The rearrangement combines TRBV29-1 with TRBJ2-3; a stretch of 12 junction bases matches TRBD1. The TCR sequence derives from an adult in good health. The CDR3 is CSVGQGANTQYF. The nucleotide sequence reads TGCAGCGTGGGACAGGGGGCGAATACGCAGTATTTT.